This T cell receptor beta chain was profiled in a study of T cell repertoires in aging, cancer and after chemotherapy. CDR3 length: 13 residues. Trimming stripped 3 bases from V and 4 bases from J, with 8 bases between. Germline lookup yields CDR1 PRHDT and CDR2 FYEKMQ (reference sequence). Study-wide points: The repertoire data cannot show anything about immunological memory following chemotherapy.

A mixed TRB-A/B primer pool amplified rearranged TRB by multiplex touch-down PCR. A single record per CDR3 protein comes from TCRdb applying MiXCR to the multiplex PCR reads. The data hold roughly 9,100 distinct CDR3 sequences, with roughly a third observed a single time. Peripheral blood genomic DNA, not sorted cells or RNA, was the template. As concerns this clonotype: Its antigen is unidentified.

The specimen was blood. The receptor comes from a human donor in good health. This chain connects TRBV13 to TRBJ2-3; perhaps TRBD2 as D (6 bases). The CDR3 here is CASSFPGADTQYF. The CDR3 DNA reads as TGTGCCAGCAGCTTCCCGGGGGCAGATACGCAGTATTTT.